This T cell receptor beta chain was documented in a study of blood T cells in healthy people across ages. Together with a sample-barcoded 5' primer, a J-beta primer mix was included in a second PCR lasting about 7 to 11 cycles. TCRdb itself ran the 5' RACE reads through MiXCR, one entry per CDR3 protein. The table records hundreds of thousands of distinct CDR3 sequences, about 40% of them present only once. This clonotype was detected ten times or more. The CDR3 covers 15 residues. Germline V gene sequence: CDR1 SQVTM, CDR2 ANQGSEA. The junction had 6 bases not matched to a gene; V was cut back by 7 bases and J by 0 bases.

The sequence derives from a woman aged 55-70 years in good health. V and J are TRBV29-1 and TRBJ2-6; 7 bases agree with TRBD1. The material sequenced was blood. CDR3 loop: CSAIQGSSGANVLTF. CDR3 nucleotide sequence: TGCAGCGCCATACAGGGGAGCTCTGGGGCCAACGTCCTGACTTTC.